This T cell receptor beta chain appears in the sequencing data of a study of vaccination and CD4 T cells after COVID-19. At the Johns Hopkins FTIC core, DNA taken from cultured CD4+ T cells was sequenced by way of the Oncomine TCR Beta short-read assay. TCRdb reprocessed the PCR reads via MiXCR and lists one record per CDR3 protein. The sample lists more than 20,000 distinct CDR3 sequences, roughly 52% occurring once. CDR1 is MNHNS and CDR2 is SASEGT in the germline V gene. V shed 5 bases, J shed 5 bases, and the junction held 6 bases outside the gene matches. This CDR3 comprises 14 residues. Treatment defined: approximately nine-day PBMC culture with coronavirus spike peptide pools or control peptides (ViraFEST assay). A note on this clonotype: What it binds is not known.

The chain uses TRBV6-1 and TRBJ2-1, with TRBD2 matching over 7 bases. Sample: CD4+ T cells from blood, cultured in vitro, taken before SARS-CoV-2 vaccination. This TCR came from a human donor who received a COVID-19 vaccine. The CDR3 region has the DNA TGTGCCAGCAGTAGGTCCAGCGGGGACAATGAGCAGTTCTTC. Protein: CASSRSSGDNEQFF.